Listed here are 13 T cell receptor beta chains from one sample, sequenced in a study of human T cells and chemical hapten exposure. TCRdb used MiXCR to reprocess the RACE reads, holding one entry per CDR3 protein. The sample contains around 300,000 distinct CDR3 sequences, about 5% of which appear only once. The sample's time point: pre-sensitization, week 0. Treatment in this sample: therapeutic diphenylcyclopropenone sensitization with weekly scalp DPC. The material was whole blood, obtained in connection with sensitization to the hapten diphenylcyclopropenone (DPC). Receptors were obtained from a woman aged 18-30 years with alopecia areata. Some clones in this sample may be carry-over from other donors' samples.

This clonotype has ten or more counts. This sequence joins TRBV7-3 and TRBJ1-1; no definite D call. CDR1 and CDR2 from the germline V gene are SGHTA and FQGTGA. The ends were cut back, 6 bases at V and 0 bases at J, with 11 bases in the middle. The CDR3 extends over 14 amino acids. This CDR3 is CASRPTVMNTEAFF. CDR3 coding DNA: TGTGCCAGCAGGCCTACAGTGATGAACACTGAAGCTTTCTTT.

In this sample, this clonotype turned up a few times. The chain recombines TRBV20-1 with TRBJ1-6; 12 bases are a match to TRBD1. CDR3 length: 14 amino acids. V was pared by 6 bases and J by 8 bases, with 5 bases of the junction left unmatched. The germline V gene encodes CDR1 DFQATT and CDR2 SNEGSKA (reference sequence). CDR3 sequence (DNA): TGCAGTGCCAACCGGGACAGGGGGCATTCACCCCTCCACTTT. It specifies CSANRDRGHSPLHF.

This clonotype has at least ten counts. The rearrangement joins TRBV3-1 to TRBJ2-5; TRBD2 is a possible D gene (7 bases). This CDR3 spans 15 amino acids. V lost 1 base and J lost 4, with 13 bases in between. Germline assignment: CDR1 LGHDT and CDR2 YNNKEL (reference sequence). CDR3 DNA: TGTGCCAGCAGCCAAGGGATGGCGGGGGCAGAGACCCAGTACTTC. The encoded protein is CASSQGMAGAETQYF.

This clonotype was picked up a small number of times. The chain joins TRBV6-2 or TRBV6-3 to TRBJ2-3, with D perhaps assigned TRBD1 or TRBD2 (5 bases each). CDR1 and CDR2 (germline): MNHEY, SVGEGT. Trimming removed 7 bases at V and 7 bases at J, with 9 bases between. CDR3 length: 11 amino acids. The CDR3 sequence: CASMRDHTQYF. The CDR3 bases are TGTGCCAGCATGAGGGACCATACGCAGTATTTT.

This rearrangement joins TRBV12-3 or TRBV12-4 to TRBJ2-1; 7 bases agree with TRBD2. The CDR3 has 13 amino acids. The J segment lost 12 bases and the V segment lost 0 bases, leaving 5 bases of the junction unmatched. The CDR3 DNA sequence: TGTGCCAGCAGTTTAGCGGGGGGGTTGGCGCAGTTCTTC. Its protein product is CASSLAGGLAQFF.

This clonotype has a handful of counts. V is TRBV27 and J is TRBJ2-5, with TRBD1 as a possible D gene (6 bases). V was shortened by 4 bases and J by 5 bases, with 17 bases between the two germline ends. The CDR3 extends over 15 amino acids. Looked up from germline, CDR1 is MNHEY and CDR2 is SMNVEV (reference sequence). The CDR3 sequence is CASSSPSEQGETQYF. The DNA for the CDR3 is TGTGCCAGCAGTTCCCCCAGCGAACAGGGCGAGACCCAGTACTTC.

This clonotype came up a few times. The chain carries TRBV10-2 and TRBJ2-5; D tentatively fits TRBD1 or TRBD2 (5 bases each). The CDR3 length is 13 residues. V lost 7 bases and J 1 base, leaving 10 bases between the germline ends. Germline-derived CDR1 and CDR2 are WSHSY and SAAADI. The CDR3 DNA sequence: TGCGCCAGCAAACTGGGACCCCAAGAGACCCAGTACTTC. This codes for CASKLGPQETQYF.

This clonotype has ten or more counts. Here the CDR3 DNA reads TGTGCCAGCAGTTTCGGGACACCCACCGGGGAGCTGTTTTTT. Protein product: CASSFGTPTGELFF. The chain combines TRBV12-3 or TRBV12-4 with TRBJ2-2, with D perhaps TRBD1 (6 bases). This CDR3 comprises 14 residues. V was trimmed by 3 bases and J by 4 bases, leaving 9 bases between them.

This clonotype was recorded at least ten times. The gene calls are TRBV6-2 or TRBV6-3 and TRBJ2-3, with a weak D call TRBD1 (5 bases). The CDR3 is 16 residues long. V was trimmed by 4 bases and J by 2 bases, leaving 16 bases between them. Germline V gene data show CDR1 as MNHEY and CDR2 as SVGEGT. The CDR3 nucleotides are TGTGCCAGCAGTTCCGTTCTGGACATCGACACAGATACGCAGTATTTT. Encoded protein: CASSSVLDIDTDTQYF.

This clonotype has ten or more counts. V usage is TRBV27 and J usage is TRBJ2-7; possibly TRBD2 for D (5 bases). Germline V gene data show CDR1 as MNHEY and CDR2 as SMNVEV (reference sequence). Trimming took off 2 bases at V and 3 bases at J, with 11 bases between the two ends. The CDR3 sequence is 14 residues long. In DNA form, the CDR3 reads TGTGCCAGCAGTTTAGCAGCGGCTGGCTACGAGCAGTACTTC. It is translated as CASSLAAAGYEQYF.

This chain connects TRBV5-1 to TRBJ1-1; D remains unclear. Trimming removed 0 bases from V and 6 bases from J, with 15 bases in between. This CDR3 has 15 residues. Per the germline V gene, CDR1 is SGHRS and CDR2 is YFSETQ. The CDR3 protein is CASSLAEALYAEAFF. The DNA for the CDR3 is TGCGCCAGCAGCTTGGCCGAGGCCCTCTACGCTGAAGCTTTCTTT.

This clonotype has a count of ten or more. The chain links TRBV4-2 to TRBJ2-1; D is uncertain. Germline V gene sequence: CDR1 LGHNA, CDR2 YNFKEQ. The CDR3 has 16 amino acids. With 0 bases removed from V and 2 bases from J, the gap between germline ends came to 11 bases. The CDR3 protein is CASSQDHPGTYNEQFF. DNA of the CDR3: TGTGCCAGCAGCCAAGATCATCCGGGTACCTACAATGAGCAGTTCTTC.

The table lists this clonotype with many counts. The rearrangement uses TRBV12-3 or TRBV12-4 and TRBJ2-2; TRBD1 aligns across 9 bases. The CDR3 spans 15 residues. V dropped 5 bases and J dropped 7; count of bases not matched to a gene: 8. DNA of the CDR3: TGTGCCAGCAGTCCCCGGGACAGGGAAATCGGGGAGCTGTTTTTT. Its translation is CASSPRDREIGELFF.